This record covers a single T cell receptor beta chain. Healthy bone marrow donors formed the donor group. The data were taken from a study of cytomegalovirus exposure and HLA in healthy donors. The wider study: Unique TCRs from HLA-typed donors, 85 million to 100 million of them, were held in an early data release.

PCR was performed using 60 Vbeta and 13 Jbeta primers. Sequencing was performed with immunoSEQ multiplex PCR; in TCRdb, only in-frame clones are kept and a portion is missing. The table gives about 130,000 clones; the top ten clones make up about 2.7% of it. Germline trimming cut 5 bases from V and 0 bases from J; bases unmatched to any gene: 4. The CDR3 consists of 16 residues. Per germline, CDR1 SEHNR and CDR2 FQNEAQ (reference sequence). This sequence originates from a young man in good health and CMV-seronegative. Sequences were obtained from PBMCs. This chain connects TRBV7-9 to TRBJ2-7, with 13 nucleotides matching TRBD2. The CDR3 sequence is CASSPRTSGSSYEQYF. CDR3 DNA sequence: TGTGCCAGCAGCCCGAGGACTAGCGGGAGCTCCTACGAGCAGTACTTC.